One sample yielded the 2 T cell receptor beta chains listed below, sequenced in a study of T-cell reconstitution after alpha-beta-depleted transplantation in children. A TCRbeta library incorporating unique molecular identifiers was prepared. Each CDR3 protein is one row after TCRdb ran MiXCR on the PCR reads. This table holds roughly 200,000 distinct CDR3 sequences, 7% to 9% found once. This specimen was PBMCs, mostly from graft donor cells, taken 360 days after TCRalphabeta/CD19-depleted stem cell transplant. The receptors were gathered from a male patient aged 2-10 years who had a stem cell transplant for acute myeloid leukemia, so the T cells may come from the graft donor.

In its sample, this clonotype was seen many times. V is TRBV5-1 and J is TRBJ1-2; D is perhaps TRBD1 (5 bases). V lost 5 bases to trimming and J lost 3 bases, with 14 bases between them. Germline CDR1 is SGHRS and CDR2 is YFSETQ. The CDR3 length is 14 residues. DNA for the CDR3: TGCGCCAGCAGAGTCGGCAGGGCCGACTATGGCTACACCTTC. Translation: CASRVGRADYGYTF.

This chain joins TRBV18 and TRBJ2-5; possibly TRBD1 or TRBD2 for D (5 bases each). Germline CDR1 and CDR2: KGHSH and LQKENI. CDR3 length equals 13 residues. V was pared by 2 bases and J by 5 bases, with 9 bases between. For the CDR3, the DNA is TGTGCCAGCTCACCAAATGGGGACGAGACCCAGTACTTC. Translating gives CASSPNGDETQYF.